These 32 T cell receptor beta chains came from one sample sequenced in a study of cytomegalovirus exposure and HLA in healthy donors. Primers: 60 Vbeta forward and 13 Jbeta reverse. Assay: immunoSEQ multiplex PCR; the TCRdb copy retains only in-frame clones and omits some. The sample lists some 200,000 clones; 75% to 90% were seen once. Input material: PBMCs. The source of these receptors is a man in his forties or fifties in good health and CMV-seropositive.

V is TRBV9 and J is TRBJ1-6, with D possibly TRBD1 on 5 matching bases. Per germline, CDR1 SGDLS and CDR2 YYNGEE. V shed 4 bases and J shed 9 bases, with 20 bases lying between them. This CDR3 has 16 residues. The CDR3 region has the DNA TGTGCCAGCAGCTCCTCCCAAGGCGGGGGGGGTTCACCCCTCCACTTT. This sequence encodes CASSSSQGGGGSPLHF.

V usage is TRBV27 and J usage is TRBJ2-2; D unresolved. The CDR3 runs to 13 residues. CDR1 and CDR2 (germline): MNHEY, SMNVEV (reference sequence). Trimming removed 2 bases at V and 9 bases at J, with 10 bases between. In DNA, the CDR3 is TGTGCCAGCAGTTTAACAGCAGGAAGGGAGCTGTTTTTT. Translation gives CASSLTAGRELFF.

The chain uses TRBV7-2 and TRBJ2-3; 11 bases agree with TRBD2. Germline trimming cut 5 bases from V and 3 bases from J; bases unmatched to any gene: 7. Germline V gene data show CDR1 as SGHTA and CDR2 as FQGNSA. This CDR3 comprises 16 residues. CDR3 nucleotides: TGTGCCAGCAGCCTTAACCCTAGCGGGGGGACAGATACGCAGTATTTT. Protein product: CASSLNPSGGTDTQYF.

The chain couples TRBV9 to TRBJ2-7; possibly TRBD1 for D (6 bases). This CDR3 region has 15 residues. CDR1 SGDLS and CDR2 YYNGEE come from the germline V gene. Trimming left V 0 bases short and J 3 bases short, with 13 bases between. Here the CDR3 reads CASSVDQDSIYEQYF. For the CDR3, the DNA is TGTGCCAGCAGCGTAGATCAGGACAGTATCTACGAGCAGTACTTC.

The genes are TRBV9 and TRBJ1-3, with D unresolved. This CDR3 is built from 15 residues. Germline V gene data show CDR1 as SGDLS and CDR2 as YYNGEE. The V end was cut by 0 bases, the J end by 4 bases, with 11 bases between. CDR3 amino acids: CASSVAEGSGNTIYF. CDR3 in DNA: TGTGCCAGCAGCGTAGCCGAGGGATCCGGAAACACCATATATTTT.

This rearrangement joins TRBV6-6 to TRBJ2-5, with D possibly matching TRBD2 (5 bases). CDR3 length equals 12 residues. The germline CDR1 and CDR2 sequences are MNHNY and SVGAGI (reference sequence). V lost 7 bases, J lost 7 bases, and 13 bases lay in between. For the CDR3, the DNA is TGTGCCAGCACCGCAACCGGGGTGACCCAGTACTTC. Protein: CASTATGVTQYF.

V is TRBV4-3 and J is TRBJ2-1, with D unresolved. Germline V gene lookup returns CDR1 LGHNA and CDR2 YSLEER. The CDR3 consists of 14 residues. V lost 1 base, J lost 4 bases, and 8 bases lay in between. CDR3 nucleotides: TGCGCCAGCAGCCAAGTTGGGCTGTACAATGAGCAGTTCTTC. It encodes CASSQVGLYNEQFF.

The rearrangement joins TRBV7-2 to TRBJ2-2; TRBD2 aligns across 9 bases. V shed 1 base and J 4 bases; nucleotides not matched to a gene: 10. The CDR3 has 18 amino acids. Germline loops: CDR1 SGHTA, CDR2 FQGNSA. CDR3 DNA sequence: TGTGCCAGCAGCTTAGGTCTTAGCGGGGGTTCGCGCACCGGGGAGCTGTTTTTT. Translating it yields CASSLGLSGGSRTGELFF.

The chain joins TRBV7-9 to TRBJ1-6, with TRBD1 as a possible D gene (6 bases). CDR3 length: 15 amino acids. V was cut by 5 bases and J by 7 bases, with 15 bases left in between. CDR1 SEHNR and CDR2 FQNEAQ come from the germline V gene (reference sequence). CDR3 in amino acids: CASSVQGLGNSPLHF. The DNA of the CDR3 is TGTGCCAGCAGCGTACAGGGACTAGGGAATTCACCCCTCCACTTT. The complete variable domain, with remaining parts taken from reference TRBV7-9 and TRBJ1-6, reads DTGVSQNPRHKITKRGQNVTFRCDPISEHNRLYWYRQTLGQGPEFLTYFQNEAQLEKSRLLSDRFSAERPKGSFSTLEIQRTEQGDSAMYLCASSVQGLGNSPLHFGNGTRLTVT.

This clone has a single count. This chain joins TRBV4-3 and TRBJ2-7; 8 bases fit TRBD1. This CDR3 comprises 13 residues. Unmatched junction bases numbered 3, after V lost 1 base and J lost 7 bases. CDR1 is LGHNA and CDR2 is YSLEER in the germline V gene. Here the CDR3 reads CASSQARGREQYF. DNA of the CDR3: TGCGCCAGCAGCCAAGCCAGGGGGCGAGAGCAGTACTTC.

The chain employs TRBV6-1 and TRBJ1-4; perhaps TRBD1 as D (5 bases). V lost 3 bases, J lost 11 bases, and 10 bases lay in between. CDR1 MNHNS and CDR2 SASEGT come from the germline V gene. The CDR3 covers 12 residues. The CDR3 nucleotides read TGTGCCAGCAGTGAGCAGGGAAGGAAACTGTTTTTT. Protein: CASSEQGRKLFF.

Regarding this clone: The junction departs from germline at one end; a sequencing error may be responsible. This CDR3 reads CASSDGGLSYGQYF. The DNA of the CDR3 is TGTGCCAGTAGTGACGGGGGACTCTCCTACGGGCAGTACTTC. V is TRBV19 and J is TRBJ2-7, with D possibly being TRBD2 (6 bases). The CDR3 sequence is 14 residues long. In germline, CDR1 is LNHDA, CDR2 SQIVND (reference sequence). Using reference TRBV19 and TRBJ2-7 for the parts outside the CDR3, the full variable domain is DGGITQSPKYLFRKEGQNVTLSCEQNLNHDAMYWYRQDPGQGLRLIYYSQIVNDFQKGDIAEGYSVSREKKESFPLTVTSAQKNPTAFYLCASSDGGLSYGQYFGPGTRLTVT.

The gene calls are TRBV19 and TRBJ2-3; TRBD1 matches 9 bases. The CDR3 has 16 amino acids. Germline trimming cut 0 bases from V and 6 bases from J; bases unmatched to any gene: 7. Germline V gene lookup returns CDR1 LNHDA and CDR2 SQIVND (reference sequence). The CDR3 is CASSIDGGQGFDTQYF. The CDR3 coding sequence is TGTGCCAGTAGTATAGATGGAGGACAGGGGTTTGATACGCAGTATTTT. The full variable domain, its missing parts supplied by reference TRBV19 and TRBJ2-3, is DGGITQSPKYLFRKEGQNVTLSCEQNLNHDAMYWYRQDPGQGLRLIYYSQIVNDFQKGDIAEGYSVSREKKESFPLTVTSAQKNPTAFYLCASSIDGGQGFDTQYFGPGTRLTVL.

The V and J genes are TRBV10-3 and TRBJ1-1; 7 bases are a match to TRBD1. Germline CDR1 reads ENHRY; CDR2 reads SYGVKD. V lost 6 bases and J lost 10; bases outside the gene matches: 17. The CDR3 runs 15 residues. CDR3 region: CAIRPPGQTAPGAFF. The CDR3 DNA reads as TGTGCCATCAGACCGCCGGGACAGACCGCCCCGGGAGCTTTCTTT.

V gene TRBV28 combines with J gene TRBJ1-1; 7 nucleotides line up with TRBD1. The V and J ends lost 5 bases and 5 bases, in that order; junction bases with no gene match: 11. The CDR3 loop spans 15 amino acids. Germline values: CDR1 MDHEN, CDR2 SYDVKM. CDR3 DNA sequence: TGTGCCAGCAGTGTACAACAGGGGAGTTGGACTGAAGCTTTCTTT. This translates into CASSVQQGSWTEAFF.

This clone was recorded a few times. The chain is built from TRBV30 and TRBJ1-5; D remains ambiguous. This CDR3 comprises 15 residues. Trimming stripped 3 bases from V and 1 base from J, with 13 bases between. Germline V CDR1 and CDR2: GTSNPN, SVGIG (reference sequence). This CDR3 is CAWRSGAASNQPQHF. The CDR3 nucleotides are TGTGCCTGGAGATCCGGAGCGGCGAGCAATCAGCCCCAGCATTTT.

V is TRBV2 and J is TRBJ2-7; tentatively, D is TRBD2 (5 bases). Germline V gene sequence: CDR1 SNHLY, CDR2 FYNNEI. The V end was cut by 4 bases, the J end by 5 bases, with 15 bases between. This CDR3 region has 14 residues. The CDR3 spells CASSAGNPPHEQYF. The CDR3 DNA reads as TGTGCCAGCAGTGCGGGGAACCCCCCCCACGAGCAGTACTTC.

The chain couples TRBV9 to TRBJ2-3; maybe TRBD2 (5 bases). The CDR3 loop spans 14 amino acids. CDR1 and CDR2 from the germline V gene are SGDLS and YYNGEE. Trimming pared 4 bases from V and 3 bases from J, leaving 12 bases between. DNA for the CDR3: TGTGCCAGCAGCTCCGGTGGCGGGACAGATACGCAGTATTTT. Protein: CASSSGGGTDTQYF.

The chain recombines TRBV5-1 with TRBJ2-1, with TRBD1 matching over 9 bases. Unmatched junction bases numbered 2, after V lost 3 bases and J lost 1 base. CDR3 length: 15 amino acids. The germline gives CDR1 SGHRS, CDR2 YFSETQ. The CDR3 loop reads CASSSQGASYNEQFF. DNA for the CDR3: TGCGCCAGCAGCTCACAGGGGGCTTCCTACAATGAGCAGTTCTTC.

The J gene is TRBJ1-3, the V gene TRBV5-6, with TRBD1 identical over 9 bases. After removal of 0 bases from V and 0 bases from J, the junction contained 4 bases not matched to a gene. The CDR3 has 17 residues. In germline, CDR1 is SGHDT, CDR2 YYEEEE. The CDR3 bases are TGTGCCAGCAGCTTGGCCGGACAGGGGATCTCTGGAAACACCATATATTTT. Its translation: CASSLAGQGISGNTIYF.

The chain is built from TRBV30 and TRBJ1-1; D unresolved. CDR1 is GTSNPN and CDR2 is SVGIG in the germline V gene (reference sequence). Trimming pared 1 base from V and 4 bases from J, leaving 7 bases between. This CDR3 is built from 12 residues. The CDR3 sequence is CAWSEAVTEAFF. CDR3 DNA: TGTGCCTGGAGTGAGGCGGTCACTGAAGCTTTCTTT.

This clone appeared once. The CDR3 spells CASNNDRADAGELFF. DNA for the CDR3: TGTGCCAGCAACAACGACAGGGCCGACGCCGGGGAGCTGTTTTTT. The chain carries TRBV6-5 and TRBJ2-2, with 7 bases identical to TRBD1. V lost 7 bases, J lost 6 bases, and 11 bases stayed unmatched. CDR1 is MNHEY, CDR2 SVGAGI, per germline. The CDR3 sequence is 15 residues long.

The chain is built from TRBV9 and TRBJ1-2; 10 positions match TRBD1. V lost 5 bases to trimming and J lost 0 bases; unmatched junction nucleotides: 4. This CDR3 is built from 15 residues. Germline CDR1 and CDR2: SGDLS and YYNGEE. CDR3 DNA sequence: TGTGCCAGCAGTCCCGGGACAGGGGCTAACTATGGCTACACCTTC. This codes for CASSPGTGANYGYTF.

DNA for the CDR3: TGTGCCATCAGTGAGAGATCCCGTCGGGGTCCAGGACAGGGGGTGAACTATGGCTACACCTTC. Translating gives CAISERSRRGPGQGVNYGYTF. This rearrangement joins TRBV10-3 to TRBJ1-2, with 10 bases that match TRBD1. V shed 2 bases, J shed 2 bases, and the junction held 20 bases outside the gene matches. The V gene's germline CDR1 is ENHRY and CDR2 SYGVKD. The CDR3 extends over 21 amino acids.

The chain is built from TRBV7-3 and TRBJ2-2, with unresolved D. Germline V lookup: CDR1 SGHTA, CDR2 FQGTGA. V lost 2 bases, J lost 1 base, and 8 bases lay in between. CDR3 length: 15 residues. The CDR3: CASSLSTLNTGELFF. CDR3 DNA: TGTGCCAGCAGCTTATCCACATTGAACACCGGGGAGCTGTTTTTT.

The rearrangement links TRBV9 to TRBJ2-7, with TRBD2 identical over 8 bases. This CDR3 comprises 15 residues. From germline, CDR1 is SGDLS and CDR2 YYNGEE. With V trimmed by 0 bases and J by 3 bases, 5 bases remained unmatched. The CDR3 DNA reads TGTGCCAGCAGCGTAGGTGGGACTAGTAACTACGAGCAGTACTTC. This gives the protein CASSVGGTSNYEQYF. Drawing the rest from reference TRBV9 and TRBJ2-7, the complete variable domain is DSGVTQTPKHLITATGQRVTLRCSPRSGDLSVYWYQQSLDQGLQFLIQYYNGEERAKGNILERFSAQQFPDLHSELNLSSLELGDSALYFCASSVGGTSNYEQYFGPGTRLTVT.

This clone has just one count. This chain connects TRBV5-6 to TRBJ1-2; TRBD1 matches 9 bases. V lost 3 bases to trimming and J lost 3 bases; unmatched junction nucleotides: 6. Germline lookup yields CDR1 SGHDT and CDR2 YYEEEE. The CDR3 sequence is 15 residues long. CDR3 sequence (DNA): TGTGCCAGCAGCTGGCCGGACAGGGGAGACTATGGCTACACCTTC. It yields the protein CASSWPDRGDYGYTF.

The DNA for the CDR3 is TGTGCCAGCAGCTTGGGGCTAGCGGGACAGGGGGCGCCCTACAATGAGCAGTTCTTC. This translates into CASSLGLAGQGAPYNEQFF. The genes are TRBV7-3 and TRBJ2-1; TRBD1 agrees at 12 bases. Germline CDR1 reads SGHTA; CDR2 reads FQGTGA. J gave up 2 bases and V 3 bases, and 11 bases lay outside the gene matches. The CDR3 runs 19 residues.

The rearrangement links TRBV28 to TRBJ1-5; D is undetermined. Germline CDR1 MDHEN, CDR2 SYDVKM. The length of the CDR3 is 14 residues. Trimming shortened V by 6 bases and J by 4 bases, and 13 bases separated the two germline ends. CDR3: CASSIPAGNQPQHF. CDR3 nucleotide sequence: TGTGCCAGCAGCATACCGGCGGGAAATCAGCCCCAGCATTTT.

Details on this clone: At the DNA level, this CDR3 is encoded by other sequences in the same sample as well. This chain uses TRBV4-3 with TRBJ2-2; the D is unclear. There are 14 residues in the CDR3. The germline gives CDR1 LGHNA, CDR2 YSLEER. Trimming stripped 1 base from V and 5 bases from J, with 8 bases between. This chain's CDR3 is CASSQGARTGELFF. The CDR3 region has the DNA TGCGCCAGCAGCCAAGGGGCAAGAACCGGGGAGCTGTTTTTT.

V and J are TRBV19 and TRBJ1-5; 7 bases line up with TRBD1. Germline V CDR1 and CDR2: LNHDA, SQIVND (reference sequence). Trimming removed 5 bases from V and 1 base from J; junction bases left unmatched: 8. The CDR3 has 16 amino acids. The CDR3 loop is CASSPTDRDSNQPQHF. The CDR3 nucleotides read TGTGCCAGTAGTCCGACCGACAGGGACAGCAATCAGCCCCAGCATTTT.

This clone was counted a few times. The CDR3 DNA reads TGCGCCAGCAGTGACGGGACAGGGGCCGGCTACGAGCAGTACTTC. It translates to CASSDGTGAGYEQYF. The chain joins TRBV10-1 to TRBJ2-5, with TRBD1 matching 10 bases. The J call is doubtful: the DNA matches TRBJ2-7 better. The germline V gene has CDR1 WNHNN and CDR2 SYGVQD (reference sequence). CDR3 length: 15 amino acids.